The 18 T cell receptor beta chains below were found in one sample sequenced in a study of shared clonotypes between healthy human individuals. TCRdb's copy holds only in-frame clones and misses some; the assay was immunoSEQ multiplex PCR. The sample contains about a million clones, about 75% of which appear only once. Material for sequencing was memory CD4+ T cells sorted from blood. Regarding subset: CD45RA-negative fraction. The source is a man younger than 35 in good health.

V gene TRBV28 combines with J gene TRBJ2-1; 11 bases fit TRBD2. J lost 4 bases, V lost 4 bases, and 3 bases had no gene match. Germline CDR1 reads MDHEN; CDR2 reads SYDVKM. CDR3 length: 15 amino acids. The CDR3 sequence: CASSSSGGPYNEQFF. Written as DNA, the CDR3 is TGTGCCAGCAGTTCTAGCGGGGGGCCATACAATGAGCAGTTCTTC.

This rearrangement joins TRBV6-5 to TRBJ2-5, with D possibly TRBD1 on 6 matching bases. The CDR3 is 15 residues long. CDR1 is MNHEY and CDR2 is SVGAGI in the germline V gene. Trimming took off 0 bases at V and 5 bases at J, with 13 bases between the two ends. The CDR3 nucleotides read TGTGCCAGCAGTTACTCAGAACAGGGCGGCGAGACCCAGTACTTC. Its translation is CASSYSEQGGETQYF.

The chain couples TRBV4-1 to TRBJ1-2; D is unclear. V lost 1 base and J lost 5, with 8 bases in between. The germline V gene has CDR1 MGHRA and CDR2 YSYEKL. The CDR3 consists of 13 residues. The CDR3 DNA reads as TGCGCCAGCAGCCAAGCGGGTGGGTATGGCTACACCTTC. Its translation is CASSQAGGYGYTF.

The chain couples TRBV6-5 to TRBJ1-1, with D possibly TRBD1 on 6 matching bases. CDR3 size: 14 residues. Trimming removed 7 bases from V and 5 bases from J, with 17 bases in between. The germline V gene has CDR1 MNHEY and CDR2 SVGAGI. This CDR3 is CASIQKGVWTEAFF. DNA of the CDR3: TGTGCCAGCATTCAAAAGGGGGTTTGGACTGAAGCTTTCTTT.

The J gene is TRBJ2-7, the V gene TRBV5-5, with D tentatively TRBD1 (5 bases). V dropped 3 bases and J dropped 3 bases, with 19 bases sitting between them. Germline values: CDR1 SGHKS, CDR2 YYEKEE (reference sequence). The CDR3 covers 16 residues. The CDR3 loop is CASSSTAGGRVYEQYF. The CDR3, as DNA: TGTGCCAGCAGCTCTACCGCTGGCGGCAGGGTCTACGAGCAGTACTTC.

This clone was picked up a small number of times. J is TRBJ1-6 and V is TRBV19; weak D call: TRBD1 (6 bases). Trimming left V 7 bases short and J 6 bases short, with 16 bases between. The CDR3 covers 15 residues. CDR1 LNHDA and CDR2 SQIVND come from the germline V gene (reference sequence). The CDR3, as DNA: TGTGCCAGTACTGACTTGGACAGCGTTAATTCACCCCTCCACTTT. As protein: CASTDLDSVNSPLHF.

This clone was found many times. The chain has TRBV19 and TRBJ1-3; TRBD1 might be the D (6 bases). Germline V gene lookup returns CDR1 LNHDA and CDR2 SQIVND (reference sequence). The CDR3 is 13 amino acids. V gave up 7 bases and J gave up 3 bases, with 10 bases separating them. The CDR3 nucleotides are TGTGCCAGTACCACAGGGATTGGAAACACCATATATTTT. Translating it yields CASTTGIGNTIYF.

This chain uses TRBV28 with TRBJ2-5; no clear D. CDR3 length: 15 residues. V lost 5 bases and J 4 bases, leaving 17 bases between the germline ends. Germline CDR1 MDHEN, CDR2 SYDVKM. CDR3 DNA: TGTGCCAGCAGTCTCCCCCCGGCTAGAGGAGAGACCCAGTACTTC. Amino acid sequence: CASSLPPARGETQYF. The variable domain in full, completed from reference TRBV28 and TRBJ2-5, reads DVKVTQSSRYLVKRTGEKVFLECVQDMDHENMFWYRQDPGLGLRLIYFSYDVKMKEKGDIPEGYSVSREKKERFSLILESASTNQTSMYLCASSLPPARGETQYFGPGTRLLVL.

This CDR3 reads CASSLAGGPLDTQYF. DNA for the CDR3: TGTGCCAGCTCACTAGCGGGAGGGCCATTAGATACGCAGTATTTT. The chain recombines TRBV18 with TRBJ2-3; 11 nucleotides align to TRBD2. V gave up 4 bases and J gave up 5 bases; unmatched junction bases: 5. Looked up from germline, CDR1 is KGHSH and CDR2 is LQKENI. CDR3 length: 15 residues.

The CDR3 reads CASSRTSGGRNEQFF. The DNA for the CDR3 is TGTGCCAGTAGTAGGACTAGCGGGGGGCGGAATGAGCAGTTCTTC. The rearrangement joins TRBV19 to TRBJ2-1, with TRBD2 matching over 14 bases. Germline V lookup: CDR1 LNHDA, CDR2 SQIVND (reference sequence). V was clipped by 4 bases and J by 7 bases; unmatched bases: 3. This CDR3 has 15 amino acids. Using reference TRBV19 and TRBJ2-1 for the parts outside the CDR3, the full variable domain is DGGITQSPKYLFRKEGQNVTLSCEQNLNHDAMYWYRQDPGQGLRLIYYSQIVNDFQKGDIAEGYSVSREKKESFPLTVTSAQKNPTAFYLCASSRTSGGRNEQFFGPGTRLTVL.

About this clone: The sample contains more than one DNA sequence encoding this CDR3. The chain is built from TRBV18 and TRBJ1-6; TRBD1 might be the D (6 bases). Germline loops: CDR1 KGHSH, CDR2 LQKENI. Trimming left V 6 bases short and J 7 bases short, with 10 bases between. The CDR3 totals 13 residues. The CDR3 protein is CASSPDRNSPLHF. The CDR3 DNA is TGTGCCAGCTCCCCTGACAGGAATTCACCCCTCCACTTT.

V is TRBV6-1 and J is TRBJ2-2; D call uncertain. CDR1 is MNHNS, CDR2 SASEGT, per germline. The CDR3 spans 14 residues. Deletions cut 0 bases from V and 6 bases from J, with 8 bases between. The CDR3 here is CASSEANRAGELFF. In DNA form, the CDR3 reads TGTGCCAGCAGTGAAGCGAACCGGGCCGGGGAGCTGTTTTTT.

This chain links TRBV4-1 with TRBJ2-2; 7 bases match TRBD1. The CDR3 runs to 14 residues. Trimming took 4 bases from V and 6 from J; bases not matched to a gene: 5. Germline-derived CDR1 and CDR2 are MGHRA and YSYEKL. This chain's CDR3 is CASSRDRVAGELFF. In DNA form, the CDR3 reads TGCGCCAGCAGCCGAGACAGGGTAGCCGGGGAGCTGTTTTTT.

V usage is TRBV5-1 and J usage is TRBJ1-2, with D possibly matching TRBD1 (6 bases). Trimming cost V 4 bases and J 3 bases, with 13 bases left between them. This CDR3 contains 14 residues. The germline V gene encodes CDR1 SGHRS and CDR2 YFSETQ. CDR3 in amino acids: CASSTGNPDYGYTF. The DNA of the CDR3 is TGCGCCAGCAGCACAGGGAACCCTGACTATGGCTACACCTTC.

The CDR3 DNA sequence: TGTGCCTGGAGTAATGGCGGGCTAGCCAAAAACATTCAGTACTTC. Translated, it gives CAWSNGGLAKNIQYF. The rearrangement links TRBV30 to TRBJ2-4; D possibly corresponds to TRBD2 (5 bases). Germline V lookup: CDR1 GTSNPN, CDR2 SVGIG (reference sequence). Trimming took 2 bases from V and 0 from J, leaving 11 bases between them. This CDR3 has 15 amino acids.

V and J are TRBV7-9 and TRBJ2-7; D unclear. V was cut by 4 bases and J by 5 bases, with 6 bases left in between. CDR3 length: 11 residues. Germline loops: CDR1 SEHNR, CDR2 FQNEAQ (reference sequence). CDR3 sequence: CASSWNNEQYF. Here the CDR3 DNA reads TGTGCCAGCAGCTGGAACAACGAGCAGTACTTC. The variable domain in full, with the rest retrieved from reference TRBV7-9 and TRBJ2-7, is DTGVSQNPRHKITKRGQNVTFRCDPISEHNRLYWYRQTLGQGPEFLTYFQNEAQLEKSRLLSDRFSAERPKGSFSTLEIQRTEQGDSAMYLCASSWNNEQYFGPGTRLTVT.

In the case of this clone: The same CDR3 also results from other DNA sequences found in this sample. This chain connects TRBV7-9 to TRBJ2-7, with 8 bases that match TRBD2. Per the germline V gene, CDR1 is SEHNR and CDR2 is FQNEAQ (reference sequence). The trim removed 1 base at V and 1 base at J, leaving 0 bases unmatched. The CDR3 totals 14 residues. The CDR3 DNA sequence: TGTGCCAGCAGCTTAGGCGGGGGGTCCTACGAGCAGTACTTC. Translation: CASSLGGGSYEQYF. Full variable domain (rest looked up from reference TRBV7-9 and TRBJ2-7): DTGVSQNPRHKITKRGQNVTFRCDPISEHNRLYWYRQTLGQGPEFLTYFQNEAQLEKSRLLSDRFSAERPKGSFSTLEIQRTEQGDSAMYLCASSLGGGSYEQYFGPGTRLTVT.

The gene calls are TRBV6-5 and TRBJ2-2; maybe TRBD2 (6 bases). Deletions cut 6 bases from V and 3 bases from J, with 14 bases between. The CDR3 has 15 amino acids. Germline loops: CDR1 MNHEY, CDR2 SVGAGI. The DNA of the CDR3 is TGTGCCAGCAGCAAGCAGGAGGGATACACCGGGGAGCTGTTTTTT. Protein sequence: CASSKQEGYTGELFF.